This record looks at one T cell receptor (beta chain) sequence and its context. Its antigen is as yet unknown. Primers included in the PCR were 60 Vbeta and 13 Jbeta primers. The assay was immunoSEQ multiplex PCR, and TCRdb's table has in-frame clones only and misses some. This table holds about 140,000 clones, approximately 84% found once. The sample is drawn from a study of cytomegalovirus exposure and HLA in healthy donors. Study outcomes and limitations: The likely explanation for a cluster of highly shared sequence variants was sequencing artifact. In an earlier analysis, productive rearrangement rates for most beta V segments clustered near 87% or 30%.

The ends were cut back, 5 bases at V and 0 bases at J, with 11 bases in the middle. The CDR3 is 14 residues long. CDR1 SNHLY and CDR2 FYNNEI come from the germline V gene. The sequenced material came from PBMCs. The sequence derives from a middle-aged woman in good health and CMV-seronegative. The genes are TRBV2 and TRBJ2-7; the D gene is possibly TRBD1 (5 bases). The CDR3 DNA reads TGTGCCAGCAGTCGACAGAGATACTCCTACGAGCAGTACTTC. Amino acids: CASSRQRYSYEQYF. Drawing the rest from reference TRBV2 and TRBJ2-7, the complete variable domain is EPEVTQTPSHQVTQMGQEVILRCVPISNHLYFYWYRQILGQKVEFLVSFYNNEISEKSEIFDDQFSVERPDGSNFTLKIRSTKLEDSAMYFCASSRQRYSYEQYFGPGTRLTVT.